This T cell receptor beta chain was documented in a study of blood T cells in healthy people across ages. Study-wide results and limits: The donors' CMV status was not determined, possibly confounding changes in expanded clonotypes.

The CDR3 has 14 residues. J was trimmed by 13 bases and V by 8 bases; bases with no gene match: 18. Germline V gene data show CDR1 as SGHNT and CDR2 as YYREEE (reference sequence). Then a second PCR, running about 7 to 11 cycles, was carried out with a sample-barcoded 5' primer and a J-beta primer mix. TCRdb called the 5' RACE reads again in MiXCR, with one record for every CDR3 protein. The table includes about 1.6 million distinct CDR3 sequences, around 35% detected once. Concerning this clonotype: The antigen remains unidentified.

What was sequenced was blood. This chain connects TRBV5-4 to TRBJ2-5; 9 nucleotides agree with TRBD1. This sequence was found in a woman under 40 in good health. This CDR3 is CASQPGQGLYERYF. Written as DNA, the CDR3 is TGTGCCAGTCAACCCGGACAGGGGCTATACGAGCGGTACTTC. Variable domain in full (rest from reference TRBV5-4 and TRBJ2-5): ETGVTQSPTHLIKTRGQQVTLRCSSQSGHNTVSWYQQALGQGPQFIFQYYREEENGRGNFPPRFSGLQFPNYSSELNVNALELDDSALYLCASQPGQGLYERYFGPGTRLLVL.